The rows below give T cell receptor beta chains drawn from one sample of a study of neurological immune-mediated disorders. TCRdb re-derived calls from the 5' RACE reads in MiXCR, one entry per CDR3 protein. The table has 59,000 or so distinct CDR3 sequences, roughly 12% seen once. The material sequenced was PBMCs. These receptors were collected from a woman aged 60-75 years with HTLV-1-associated myelopathy (HAM/TSP). Each CDR3 is given with its conserved first and last residue. Fields, in order: CDR3 protein, CDR3 DNA, J gene, D gene, V gene, clone size. D genes are given only for firm matches. Size tells how often a clone was seen (once, few, many) or the class of an expanded clone, and some rows leave it out.

CDR3aa: CASHRDLNQPQHF; CDR3nt: TGTGCCTCCCACAGGGATTTAAATCAGCCCCAGCATTTT; j_gene: TRBJ1-5; d_gene: NA; v_gene: TRBV6-1; abundance: many
CDR3aa: CSARVGQGALNTEAFF; CDR3nt: TGCAGTGCTAGAGTGGGACAGGGGGCCTTGAACACTGAAGCTTTCTTT; j_gene: TRBJ1-1; d_gene: TRBD1; v_gene: TRBV20-1; abundance: many
CDR3aa: CASSPGAQQETQYF; CDR3nt: TGTGCCAGCTCACCGGGAGCGCAACAAGAGACCCAGTACTTC; j_gene: TRBJ2-5; d_gene: NA; v_gene: TRBV18; abundance: many
CDR3aa: CSARGEWYQETQYF; CDR3nt: TGCAGTGCTAGGGGGGAGTGGTACCAAGAGACCCAGTACTTC; j_gene: TRBJ2-5; d_gene: NA; v_gene: TRBV20-1; abundance: many
CDR3aa: CASSQSVNSGANVLTF; CDR3nt: TGTGCCAGCAGTCAAAGCGTAAACTCTGGGGCCAACGTCCTGACTTTC; j_gene: TRBJ2-6; d_gene: NA; v_gene: TRBV6-1; abundance: many
CDR3aa: CASSSFSGGGADTQYF; CDR3nt: TGTGCCAGCAGCTCCTTTAGCGGGGGGGGGGCAGATACGCAGTATTTT; j_gene: TRBJ2-3; d_gene: TRBD2; v_gene: TRBV11-2; abundance: NA
CDR3aa: CSASSDLTYEQYF; CDR3nt: TGCAGTGCTAGTTCGGACTTAACCTACGAGCAGTACTTC; j_gene: TRBJ2-7; d_gene: NA; v_gene: TRBV20-1; abundance: many
CDR3aa: CASSPEGTAYQPQHF; CDR3nt: TGCGCCAGCAGCCCAGAAGGGACAGCTTATCAGCCCCAGCATTTT; j_gene: TRBJ1-5; d_gene: TRBD1; v_gene: TRBV5-1; abundance: many
CDR3aa: CASSIDGSGANVLTF; CDR3nt: TGTGCCAGCAGTATCGACGGCTCTGGGGCCAACGTCCTGACTTTC; j_gene: TRBJ2-6; d_gene: NA; v_gene: TRBV12-3/TRBV12-4; abundance: NA
CDR3aa: CASSVDGSTNTEAFF; CDR3nt: TGTGCCAGCAGCGTAGATGGCTCAACGAACACTGAAGCTTTCTTT; j_gene: TRBJ1-1; d_gene: NA; v_gene: TRBV9; abundance: many
CDR3aa: CAIRGQGDSYNEQFF; CDR3nt: TGTGCCATCAGGGGACAGGGAGACTCCTACAATGAGCAGTTCTTC; j_gene: TRBJ2-1; d_gene: TRBD1; v_gene: TRBV10-3; abundance: few
CDR3aa: CASGGDRGYNEQFF; CDR3nt: TGTGCCAGCGGGGGAGACAGGGGATACAATGAGCAGTTCTTC; j_gene: TRBJ2-1; d_gene: TRBD1; v_gene: TRBV3-1; abundance: many
CDR3aa: CASSLGGYYEQYF; CDR3nt: TGCGCCAGCAGCTTGGGCGGTTATTACGAGCAGTACTTC; j_gene: TRBJ2-7; d_gene: NA; v_gene: TRBV5-1; abundance: many
CDR3aa: CASRPGQLSGINTGELFF; CDR3nt: TGCGCCAGCAGACCGGGACAGCTTAGCGGGATCAACACCGGGGAGCTGTTTTTT; j_gene: TRBJ2-2; d_gene: NA; v_gene: TRBV5-1; abundance: few
CDR3aa: CSAGWTRANTEAFF; CDR3nt: TGCAGTGCTGGGTGGACAAGGGCGAACACTGAAGCTTTCTTT; j_gene: TRBJ1-1; d_gene: NA; v_gene: TRBV20-1; abundance: many
CDR3aa: CSARPLAGPNTGELFF; CDR3nt: TGCAGTGCTAGACCCTTGGCAGGGCCAAACACCGGGGAGCTGTTTTTT; j_gene: TRBJ2-2; d_gene: NA; v_gene: TRBV20-1; abundance: many
CDR3aa: CSVEVYRNYGYTF; CDR3nt: TGCAGCGTTGAAGTTTACAGAAACTATGGCTACACCTTC; j_gene: TRBJ1-2; d_gene: NA; v_gene: TRBV29-1; abundance: many
CDR3aa: CASSLSGDTDTQYF; CDR3nt: TGCGCCAGCAGCCTTAGCGGTGACACAGATACGCAGTATTTT; j_gene: TRBJ2-3; d_gene: NA; v_gene: TRBV5-1; abundance: many
CDR3aa: CASSLDGFYGYTF; CDR3nt: TGTGCCAGCAGCTTAGACGGCTTCTATGGCTACACCTTC; j_gene: TRBJ1-2; d_gene: NA; v_gene: TRBV7-9; abundance: many
CDR3aa: CASSKPGHGYVQYF; CDR3nt: TGTGCCAGCAGCAAACCGGGACATGGTTACGTGCAGTACTTC; j_gene: TRBJ2-7; d_gene: NA; v_gene: TRBV28; abundance: NA
CDR3aa: CSARESALMYEQYF; CDR3nt: TGCAGTGCTAGAGAATCAGCCCTGATGTACGAGCAGTACTTC; j_gene: TRBJ2-7; d_gene: NA; v_gene: TRBV20-1; abundance: many
CDR3aa: CVSRSRAVGKTEYF; CDR3nt: TGTGTCAGCAGATCCCGGGCCGTAGGAAAGACCGAGTACTTC; j_gene: TRBJ2-5; d_gene: NA; v_gene: TRBV28; abundance: NA
CDR3aa: CASSSGQGTTYEQYF; CDR3nt: TGCGCCAGCAGCTCCGGACAGGGGACTACCTACGAGCAGTACTTC; j_gene: TRBJ2-7; d_gene: TRBD1; v_gene: TRBV5-1; abundance: many
CDR3aa: CASSFSGPQETQYF; CDR3nt: TGTGCCAGCAGTTTTTCGGGGCCACAAGAGACCCAGTACTTC; j_gene: TRBJ2-5; d_gene: NA; v_gene: TRBV12-3/TRBV12-4; abundance: many
CDR3aa: CASSGGTSGRWYNEQFF; CDR3nt: TGTGCCAGCAGTGGGGGGACTAGCGGGAGGTGGTACAATGAGCAGTTCTTC; j_gene: TRBJ2-1; d_gene: TRBD2; v_gene: TRBV27; abundance: once
CDR3aa: CSVEKGSGHSTDTQYF; CDR3nt: TGCAGCGTTGAAAAGGGGAGCGGGCATAGCACAGATACGCAGTATTTT; j_gene: TRBJ2-3; d_gene: NA; v_gene: TRBV29-1; abundance: many
CDR3aa: CASSPGQPNQPQHF; CDR3nt: TGCGCCAGCAGCCCCGGACAGCCTAATCAGCCCCAGCATTTT; j_gene: TRBJ1-5; d_gene: NA; v_gene: TRBV5-1; abundance: many